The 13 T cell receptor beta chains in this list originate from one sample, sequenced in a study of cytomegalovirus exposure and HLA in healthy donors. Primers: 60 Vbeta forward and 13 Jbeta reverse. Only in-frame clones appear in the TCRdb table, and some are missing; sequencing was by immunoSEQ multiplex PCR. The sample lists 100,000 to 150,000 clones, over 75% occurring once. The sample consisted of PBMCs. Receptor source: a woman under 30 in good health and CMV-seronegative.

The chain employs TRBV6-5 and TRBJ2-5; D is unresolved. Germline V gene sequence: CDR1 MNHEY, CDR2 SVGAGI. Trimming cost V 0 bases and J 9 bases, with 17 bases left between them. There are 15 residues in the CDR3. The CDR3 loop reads CASSYSFTNPTAQYF. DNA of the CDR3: TGTGCCAGCAGTTACTCTTTCACTAATCCTACGGCCCAGTACTTC.

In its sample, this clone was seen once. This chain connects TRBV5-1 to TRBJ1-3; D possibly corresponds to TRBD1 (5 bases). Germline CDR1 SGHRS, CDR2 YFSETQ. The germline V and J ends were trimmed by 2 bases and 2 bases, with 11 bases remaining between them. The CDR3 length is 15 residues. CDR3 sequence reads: CASSLTGGAGNTIYF. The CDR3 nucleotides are TGCGCCAGCAGCTTAACCGGGGGGGCTGGAAACACCATATATTTT.

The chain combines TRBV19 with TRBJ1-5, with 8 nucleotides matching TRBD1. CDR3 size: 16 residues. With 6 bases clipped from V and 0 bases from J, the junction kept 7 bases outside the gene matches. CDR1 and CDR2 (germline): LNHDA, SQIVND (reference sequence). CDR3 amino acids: CASSLTGDYSNQPQHF. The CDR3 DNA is TGTGCCAGTAGCCTGACAGGGGATTATAGCAATCAGCCCCAGCATTTT.

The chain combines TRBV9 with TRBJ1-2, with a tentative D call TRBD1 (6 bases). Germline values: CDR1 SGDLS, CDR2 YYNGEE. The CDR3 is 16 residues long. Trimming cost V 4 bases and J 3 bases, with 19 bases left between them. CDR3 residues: CASSPRQVQGDYGYTF. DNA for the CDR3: TGTGCCAGCAGCCCCCGACAGGTCCAAGGTGACTATGGCTACACCTTC.

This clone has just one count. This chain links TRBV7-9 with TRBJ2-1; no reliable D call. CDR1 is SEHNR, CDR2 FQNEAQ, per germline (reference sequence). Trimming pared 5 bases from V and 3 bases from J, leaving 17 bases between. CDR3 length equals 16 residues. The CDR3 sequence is CASSPNRSRFYNEQFF. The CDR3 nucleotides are TGTGCCAGCAGCCCAAACAGAAGTAGATTCTACAATGAGCAGTTCTTC.

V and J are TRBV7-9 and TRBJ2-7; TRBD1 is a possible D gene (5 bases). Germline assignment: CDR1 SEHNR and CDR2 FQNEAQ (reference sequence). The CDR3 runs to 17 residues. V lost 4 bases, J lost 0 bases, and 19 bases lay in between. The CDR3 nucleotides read TGTGCCAGCAGCTCCACGGGTGGACACCTGATCTCCTACGAGCAGTACTTC. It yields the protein CASSSTGGHLISYEQYF.

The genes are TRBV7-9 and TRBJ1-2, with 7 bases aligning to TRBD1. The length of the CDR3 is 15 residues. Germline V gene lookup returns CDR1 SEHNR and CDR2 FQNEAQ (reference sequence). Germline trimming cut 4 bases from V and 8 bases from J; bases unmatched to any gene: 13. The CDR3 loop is CASSSITGAIQGYTF. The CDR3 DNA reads TGTGCCAGCAGCTCTATTACAGGGGCCATCCAAGGCTACACCTTC.

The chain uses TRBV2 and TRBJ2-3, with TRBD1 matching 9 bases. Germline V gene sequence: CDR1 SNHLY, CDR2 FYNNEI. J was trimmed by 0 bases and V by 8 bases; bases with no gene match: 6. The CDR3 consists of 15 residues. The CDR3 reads CASQGQGISTDTQYF. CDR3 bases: TGTGCCAGCCAAGGACAGGGGATCAGCACAGATACGCAGTATTTT.

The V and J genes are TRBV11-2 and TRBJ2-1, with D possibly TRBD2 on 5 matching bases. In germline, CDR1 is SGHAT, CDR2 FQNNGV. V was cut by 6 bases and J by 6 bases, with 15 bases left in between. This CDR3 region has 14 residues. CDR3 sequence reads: CASRLNLASNEQFF. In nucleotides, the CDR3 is TGTGCCAGCAGGTTAAACCTAGCAAGCAATGAGCAGTTCTTC.

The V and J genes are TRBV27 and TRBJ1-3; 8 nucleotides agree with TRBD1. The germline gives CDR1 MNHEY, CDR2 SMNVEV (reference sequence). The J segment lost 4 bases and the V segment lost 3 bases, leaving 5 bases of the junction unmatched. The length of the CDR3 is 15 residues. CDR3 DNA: TGTGCCAGCAGTTTGACAGGGACAGGAGGAAACACCATATATTTT. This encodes CASSLTGTGGNTIYF.

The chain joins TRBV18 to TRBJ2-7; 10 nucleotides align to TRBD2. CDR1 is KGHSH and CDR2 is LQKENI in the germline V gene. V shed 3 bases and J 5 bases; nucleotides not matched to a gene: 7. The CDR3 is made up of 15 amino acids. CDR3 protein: CASSPQLAGWDEQYF. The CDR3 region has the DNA TGTGCCAGCTCACCCCAACTAGCGGGGTGGGACGAGCAGTACTTC.

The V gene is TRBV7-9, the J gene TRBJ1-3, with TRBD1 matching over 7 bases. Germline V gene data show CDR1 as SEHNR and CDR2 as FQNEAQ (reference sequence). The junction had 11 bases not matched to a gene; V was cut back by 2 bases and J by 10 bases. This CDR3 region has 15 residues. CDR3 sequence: CASSLRGTVSETIYF. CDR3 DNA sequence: TGTGCCAGCAGCTTACGGGGGACAGTCTCCGAGACCATATATTTT.

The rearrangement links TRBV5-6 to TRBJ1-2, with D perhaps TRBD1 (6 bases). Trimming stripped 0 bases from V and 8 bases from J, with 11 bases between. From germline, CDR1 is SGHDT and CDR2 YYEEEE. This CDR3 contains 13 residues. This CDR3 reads CASSLDRDGGYTF. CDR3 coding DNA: TGTGCCAGCAGCTTGGACAGGGACGGAGGCTACACCTTC.